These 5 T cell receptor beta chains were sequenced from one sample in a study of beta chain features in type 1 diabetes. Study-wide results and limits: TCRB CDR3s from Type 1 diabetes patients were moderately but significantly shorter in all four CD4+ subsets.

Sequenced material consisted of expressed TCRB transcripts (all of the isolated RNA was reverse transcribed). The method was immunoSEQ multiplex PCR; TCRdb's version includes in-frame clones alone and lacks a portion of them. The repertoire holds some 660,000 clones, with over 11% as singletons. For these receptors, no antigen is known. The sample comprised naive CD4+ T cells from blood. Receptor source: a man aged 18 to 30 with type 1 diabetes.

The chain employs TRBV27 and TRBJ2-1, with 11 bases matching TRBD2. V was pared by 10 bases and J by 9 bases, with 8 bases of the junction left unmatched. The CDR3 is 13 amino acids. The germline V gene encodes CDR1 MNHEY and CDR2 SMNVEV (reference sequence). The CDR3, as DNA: TGTGCCAACCGACTAGCGGGATGGGCTGAGCAGTTCTTC. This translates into CANRLAGWAEQFF.

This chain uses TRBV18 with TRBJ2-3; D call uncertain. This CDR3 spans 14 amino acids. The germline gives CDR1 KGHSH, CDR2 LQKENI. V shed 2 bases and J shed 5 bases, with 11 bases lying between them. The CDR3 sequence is CASSPGPPRDTQYF. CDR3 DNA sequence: TGTGCCAGCTCACCAGGCCCCCCCAGAGATACGCAGTATTTT.

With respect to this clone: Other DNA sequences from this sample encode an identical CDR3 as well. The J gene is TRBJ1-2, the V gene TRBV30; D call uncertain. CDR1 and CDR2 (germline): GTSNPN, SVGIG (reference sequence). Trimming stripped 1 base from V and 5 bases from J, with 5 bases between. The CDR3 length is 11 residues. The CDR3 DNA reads TGTGCCTGGAGTGGGGGATATGGCTACACCTTC. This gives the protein CAWSGGYGYTF.

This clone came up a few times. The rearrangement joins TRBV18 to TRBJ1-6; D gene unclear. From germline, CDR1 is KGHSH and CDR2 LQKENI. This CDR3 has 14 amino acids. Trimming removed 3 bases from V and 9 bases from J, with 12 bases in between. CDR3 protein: CASSPEPSGSPLHF. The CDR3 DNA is TGTGCCAGCTCACCCGAACCCTCAGGTTCACCCCTCCACTTT.

The CDR3 nucleotides read TGCGCCAGCAGCTTGAGGGGGGATCCGAACACCGGGGAGCTGTTTTTT. It is translated as CASSLRGDPNTGELFF. The chain links TRBV5-1 to TRBJ2-2, with D perhaps matching TRBD1 or TRBD2 (6 bases each). V was cut by 1 base and J by 0 bases, with 10 bases left in between. The CDR3 is 16 residues long. Germline lookup yields CDR1 SGHRS and CDR2 YFSETQ.